This TCR beta chain was identified during a study of blood T cell repertoires in COVID-19. Study in general: Samples of COVID-19 (acute and convalescent) were obtained from the United States, Italy and Spain. PBMCs, B-cell-depleted T cells, or T cells provided the cDNA or gDNA that made up the material.

How the authors handled the data: Amplification from reference gene primers served as the basis for estimated nucleated cell counts. The table came from immunoSEQ multiplex PCR; TCRdb's copy has only in-frame clones and leaves some out. From that table come the V and J calls and clone size; the DNA was used to work out D and trimming. This sample has 67,000 or so clones, with about 79% found just once. V gave up 4 bases and J gave up 3 bases; unmatched junction bases: 4. This CDR3 has 14 residues. CDR1 and CDR2 (germline): SEHNR, FQNEAQ (reference sequence). This clonotype originated in a man aged 65 to 85 with acute or convalescent COVID-19. The sample comprised peripheral blood. The chain employs TRBV7-9 and TRBJ2-7; 9 positions match TRBD1. CDR3 in amino acids: CASSWGQGNYEQYF. The CDR3 DNA sequence: TGTGCCAGCAGCTGGGGACAGGGAAACTACGAGCAGTACTTC.